This passage covers 32 T cell receptor beta chains from one sample sequenced in a study of spatial heterogeneity in lung cancer. TCRdb re-called the 5' RACE reads with MiXCR, one entry per CDR3 protein. The table shows around 19,000 distinct CDR3 sequences, with about a fifth occurring only once. Time point denoted: sample taken at primary tumor resection. TCRs were sequenced from unsorted whole RNA of tumor, nontumor lung or PBMC. The sample was PBMCs, taken at surgery. These receptors all come from a male donor with early-stage non-small cell lung cancer.

This clonotype is labeled as medium-sized. The chain couples TRBV4-2 to TRBJ1-6, with 7 bases matching TRBD1. Germline V gives CDR1 LGHNA, CDR2 YNFKEQ. J gave up 9 bases and V 4 bases, and 9 bases lay outside the gene matches. The CDR3 has 15 residues. The CDR3 nucleotides are TGTGCCAGCAGCCCACCGGGGACAGTCGGTTCACCCCTCCACTTT. Encoded protein: CASSPPGTVGSPLHF.

The chain couples TRBV5-1 to TRBJ2-5; TRBD1 matches 7 bases. CDR1 is SGHRS, CDR2 YFSETQ, per germline. J gave up 7 bases and V 0 bases, and 9 bases lay outside the gene matches. The CDR3 extends over 15 amino acids. The CDR3 protein is CASSLGAGQALTQYF. The CDR3 DNA follows: TGCGCCAGCAGCTTGGGCGCCGGACAGGCCTTGACCCAGTACTTC.

In its sample, this clonotype was seen a few times. The chain uses TRBV19 and TRBJ2-1, with TRBD2 matching over 12 bases. CDR1 and CDR2 (germline): LNHDA, SQIVND (reference sequence). This CDR3 has 16 residues. With V trimmed by 5 bases and J by 3 bases, 5 bases remained unmatched. The CDR3 nucleotides are TGTGCCAGTAGTGCCGGACTAGCGGGAAGCTACAATGAGCAGTTCTTC. Its translation: CASSAGLAGSYNEQFF. The full variable domain, rest sourced from reference TRBV19 and TRBJ2-1, is DGGITQSPKYLFRKEGQNVTLSCEQNLNHDAMYWYRQDPGQGLRLIYYSQIVNDFQKGDIAEGYSVSREKKESFPLTVTSAQKNPTAFYLCASSAGLAGSYNEQFFGPGTRLTVL.

This chain joins TRBV12-3 or TRBV12-4 and TRBJ1-4; the D gene is possibly TRBD1 (5 bases). This CDR3 spans 15 amino acids. The V end lost 7 bases, the J end lost 5 bases, and 17 bases lay between the germline ends. The CDR3 reads CASKGQDTGNEKLFF. The CDR3, as DNA: TGTGCCAGCAAAGGGCAGGACACGGGGAATGAAAAACTGTTTTTT.

The rearrangement uses TRBV29-1 and TRBJ1-5; 12 positions match TRBD1. V lost 6 bases to trimming and J lost 3 bases; unmatched junction nucleotides: 3. There are 14 residues in the CDR3. CDR1 is SQVTM and CDR2 is ANQGSEA in the germline V gene. This chain's CDR3 is CSVGTGGYNQPQHF. CDR3 in DNA: TGCAGCGTGGGGACAGGGGGCTACAATCAGCCCCAGCATTTT.

This clonotype was detected only a few times. The chain is built from TRBV6-5 and TRBJ2-3, with 8 nucleotides matching TRBD1. This CDR3 region has 13 residues. With 10 bases clipped from V and 4 bases from J, the junction kept 7 bases outside the gene matches. The V gene's germline CDR1 is MNHEY and CDR2 SVGAGI. CDR3 sequence reads: CATSGGLADTQYF. The CDR3 coding sequence is TGTGCCACCTCAGGGGGCTTGGCAGATACGCAGTATTTT.

By share, this clonotype counts as medium-sized (0.01 to 0.1%). The chain is built from TRBV7-2 and TRBJ2-1, with D uncertain. V was shortened by 6 bases and J by 5 bases, with 14 bases between the two germline ends. The length of the CDR3 is 14 residues. Germline CDR1 is SGHTA and CDR2 is FQGNSA. This CDR3 reads CASSPAWSNNEQFF. Here the CDR3 DNA reads TGTGCCAGCAGTCCGGCGTGGAGCAACAATGAGCAGTTCTTC.

The chain employs TRBV7-9 and TRBJ1-5; TRBD1 might be the D (5 bases). The V and J ends lost 4 bases and 3 bases respectively, with 16 bases between them. CDR3 length equals 16 residues. The germline V gene encodes CDR1 SEHNR and CDR2 FQNEAQ (reference sequence). The CDR3 spells CASSSTRGAVNQPQHF. The CDR3 bases are TGTGCCAGCAGCTCCACCCGTGGGGCGGTCAATCAGCCCCAGCATTTT.

This clonotype was observed at least ten times. The chain links TRBV20-1 to TRBJ1-4; D is unclear. CDR1 is DFQATT and CDR2 is SNEGSKA in the germline V gene (reference sequence). Between the trimmed V and J ends, which lost 3 bases and 7 bases, there was a span of 15 bases. The CDR3 is 14 residues long. The CDR3 loop reads CSASRAWSGEKLFF. The CDR3 coding sequence is TGCAGTGCTAGTAGGGCCTGGTCGGGTGAAAAACTGTTTTTT.

The V call is TRBV3-1, the J call TRBJ2-1; no reliable D call. This CDR3 region has 12 residues. Germline V gives CDR1 LGHDT, CDR2 YNNKEL (reference sequence). Deletions cut 6 bases from V and 2 bases from J, with 5 bases between. DNA for the CDR3: TGTGCCAGCAGTGGGACCTACAATGAGCAGTTCTTC. Encoded protein: CASSGTYNEQFF.

This clonotype was recorded many times. The V gene is TRBV5-8, the J gene TRBJ2-7; tentatively, D is TRBD1 or TRBD2 (7 bases each). CDR3 size: 14 residues. Trimming shortened V by 4 bases and J by 4 bases, and 15 bases separated the two germline ends. The germline gives CDR1 SGHTS, CDR2 YDEGEE. The DNA for the CDR3 is TGTGCCAGCAGCAGATTCAGGGGGGGATACGAGCAGTACTTC. Translating gives CASSRFRGGYEQYF.

This clonotype was seen a few times. Here the CDR3 reads CASSPGGGRDTQYF. The DNA of the CDR3 is TGTGCCAGCAGCCCCGGGGGGGGAAGGGATACGCAGTATTTT. The gene calls are TRBV7-2 and TRBJ2-3, with 8 bases aligning to TRBD2. The CDR3 covers 14 residues. Germline trimming cut 5 bases from V and 6 bases from J; bases unmatched to any gene: 7. Germline CDR1 and CDR2: SGHTA and FQGNSA. The full variable domain, with the rest looked up from reference TRBV7-2 and TRBJ2-3, is GAGVSQSPSNKVTEKGKDVELRCDPISGHTALYWYRQSLGQGLEFLIYFQGNSAPDKSGLPSDRFSAERTGGSVSTLTIQRTQQEDSAVYLCASSPGGGRDTQYFGPGTRLTVL.

This clonotype came up many times. The chain combines TRBV7-9 with TRBJ2-3, with D possibly being TRBD1 or TRBD2 (5 bases each). Trimming pared 5 bases from V and 1 base from J, leaving 13 bases between. This CDR3 has 15 residues. Germline V gene data show CDR1 as SEHNR and CDR2 as FQNEAQ (reference sequence). The CDR3 loop reads CASSPGPGGTDTQYF. DNA of the CDR3: TGTGCCAGCAGCCCGGGGCCTGGGGGCACAGATACGCAGTATTTT.

V and J are TRBV10-3 and TRBJ1-6, with D possibly matching TRBD1 (6 bases). This CDR3 comprises 12 residues. Trimming removed 7 bases at V and 8 bases at J, with 9 bases between. Per germline, CDR1 ENHRY and CDR2 SYGVKD. The CDR3 nucleotides are TGTGCCATCAAGGGGGGGGATTCACCCCTCCACTTT. It yields the protein CAIKGGDSPLHF.

This CDR3 is CASSSVGPDQETQYF. DNA for the CDR3: TGTGCCAGCAGCTCGGTGGGGCCAGACCAAGAGACCCAGTACTTC. This chain links TRBV11-2 with TRBJ2-5; perhaps TRBD1 as D (5 bases). CDR3 length: 15 amino acids. Trimming took 4 bases from V and 0 from J, leaving 12 bases between them. The V gene's germline CDR1 is SGHAT and CDR2 FQNNGV.

This clonotype rates as medium-sized. This chain links TRBV6-1 with TRBJ2-7, with unresolved D. This CDR3 is built from 12 residues. CDR1 and CDR2 (germline): MNHNS, SASEGT. Trimming removed 2 bases at V and 9 bases at J, with 11 bases between. The CDR3 DNA follows: TGTGCCAGCAGTGAAAATGAACACAGGCAGTACTTC. Protein: CASSENEHRQYF.

The sample holds a few counts of this clonotype. This chain connects TRBV29-1 to TRBJ1-2; a possible D gene is TRBD1 (5 bases). The V end was cut by 7 bases, the J end by 5 bases, with 11 bases between. There are 11 residues in the CDR3. Germline CDR1 SQVTM, CDR2 ANQGSEA. In DNA, the CDR3 is TGCAGCGCAGGGACCGAGTATGGCTACACCTTC. This sequence encodes CSAGTEYGYTF.

This clonotype was detected many times. The V gene is TRBV4-2, the J gene TRBJ2-7; D gene uncertain. This CDR3 comprises 14 residues. Trimming pared 3 bases from V and 8 bases from J, leaving 17 bases between. The germline gives CDR1 LGHNA, CDR2 YNFKEQ. CDR3 sequence reads: CASSQGLGPSKQYF. The CDR3 DNA follows: TGTGCCAGCAGCCAGGGCTTGGGCCCAAGCAAGCAGTACTTC.

Ten or more counts support this clonotype. This rearrangement joins TRBV6-1 to TRBJ2-1, with 10 bases matching TRBD2. Germline-derived CDR1 and CDR2 are MNHNS and SASEGT. The ends lost 6 bases at V and 4 bases at J; junction bases unmatched: 6. The CDR3 runs to 15 residues. The CDR3 loop is CASRQTSGTYNEQFF. The CDR3 DNA reads TGTGCCAGCAGACAAACTAGCGGGACTTACAATGAGCAGTTCTTC.

In its sample, this clonotype was seen many times. The CDR3 coding sequence is TGTGCCAGTAGTATCGGGGCACATGATGGCTACACCTTC. Amino acid sequence: CASSIGAHDGYTF. This sequence joins TRBV19 and TRBJ1-2; TRBD1 is a possible D gene (5 bases). CDR3 length equals 13 residues. Trimming took 3 bases from V and 6 from J, leaving 11 bases between them. Germline CDR1 LNHDA, CDR2 SQIVND (reference sequence).

This clonotype is medium-sized (0.01 to 0.1%) in the sample. The chain couples TRBV7-9 to TRBJ2-7; 8 bases fit TRBD1. The CDR3 is 14 amino acids. Per the germline V gene, CDR1 is SEHNR and CDR2 is FQNEAQ (reference sequence). Unmatched junction bases numbered 2, after V lost 4 bases and J lost 0 bases. This chain's CDR3 is CASSWTGSSYEQYF. CDR3 DNA: TGTGCCAGCAGCTGGACAGGGAGCTCCTACGAGCAGTACTTC. Based on the CDR3 plus reference TRBV7-9 and TRBJ2-7, the full variable domain is DTGVSQNPRHKITKRGQNVTFRCDPISEHNRLYWYRQTLGQGPEFLTYFQNEAQLEKSRLLSDRFSAERPKGSFSTLEIQRTEQGDSAMYLCASSWTGSSYEQYFGPGTRLTVT.

This clonotype was counted ten times or more. The chain employs TRBV3-1 and TRBJ2-1; 10 nucleotides align to TRBD2. The CDR3 extends over 18 amino acids. Germline trimming cut 0 bases from V and 4 bases from J; bases unmatched to any gene: 9. The germline gives CDR1 LGHDT, CDR2 YNNKEL (reference sequence). CDR3 sequence: CASSQDESGGAVYNEQFF. In nucleotides, the CDR3 is TGTGCCAGCAGCCAAGATGAGAGCGGGGGGGCGGTTTACAATGAGCAGTTCTTC.

Only a few counts were recorded for this clonotype. The gene calls are TRBV12-3 or TRBV12-4 and TRBJ2-3; 12 positions match TRBD2. The CDR3 contains 14 residues. Trimming cost V 8 bases and J 8 bases; bases outside gene matches: 8. In nucleotides, the CDR3 is TGTGCCAGCTCTAGCGGGGGGGCCGAATCTACGCAGTATTTT. It yields the protein CASSSGGAESTQYF.

This clonotype has ten or more counts. The V call is TRBV29-1, the J call TRBJ2-2, with TRBD1 matching over 10 bases. Germline loops: CDR1 SQVTM, CDR2 ANQGSEA. J lost 3 bases, V lost 1 base, and 5 bases had no gene match. The CDR3 covers 16 residues. CDR3 DNA sequence: TGCAGCGTTGAAGGGAGACAGGGGGCTTACACCGGGGAGCTGTTTTTT. It encodes CSVEGRQGAYTGELFF.

V and J are TRBV2 and TRBJ1-5, with 8 bases lining up with TRBD1. Germline loops: CDR1 SNHLY, CDR2 FYNNEI. Losses at the gene ends were 6 bases for V and 3 bases for J; bases not matched to a gene: 4. The CDR3 contains 14 residues. CDR3 coding DNA: TGTGCCAGCAGCTCAGGGGGCAACAATCAGCCCCAGCATTTT. This translates into CASSSGGNNQPQHF.

This clonotype was observed many times. The rearrangement links TRBV19 to TRBJ2-4; 7 nucleotides align to TRBD1. The V and J ends lost 6 bases and 4 bases, in that order; junction bases with no gene match: 12. The V gene's germline CDR1 is LNHDA and CDR2 SQIVND (reference sequence). The CDR3 is made up of 16 amino acids. CDR3 residues: CASSHRSGTAKNIQYF. The CDR3 DNA sequence: TGTGCCAGTAGCCATCGATCCGGGACAGCAAAAAACATTCAGTACTTC.

The chain joins TRBV29-1 to TRBJ2-2, with D unclear. CDR3 length equals 14 residues. CDR1 is SQVTM, CDR2 ANQGSEA, per germline. With 5 bases removed from V and 5 bases from J, the gap between germline ends came to 15 bases. Here the CDR3 DNA reads TGCAGCGTTCCCTCTGGGCTAGTTACCGGGGAGCTGTTTTTT. Translating gives CSVPSGLVTGELFF.

This clonotype is medium-sized in the sample. The chain has TRBV19 and TRBJ1-2; 9 bases fit TRBD1. Germline CDR1 reads LNHDA; CDR2 reads SQIVND (reference sequence). The CDR3 loop spans 13 amino acids. The V and J ends lost 5 bases and 8 bases, in that order; junction bases with no gene match: 6. The CDR3 DNA reads as TGTGCCAGTAGTCTCCGGGACAGGGTCGGCTACACCTTC. This gives the protein CASSLRDRVGYTF. Complete variable domain (other parts from reference TRBV19 and TRBJ1-2): DGGITQSPKYLFRKEGQNVTLSCEQNLNHDAMYWYRQDPGQGLRLIYYSQIVNDFQKGDIAEGYSVSREKKESFPLTVTSAQKNPTAFYLCASSLRDRVGYTFGSGTRLTVV.

This clonotype was detected only a few times. This chain uses TRBV30 with TRBJ2-2; D not resolved. The CDR3 extends over 11 amino acids. Per germline, CDR1 GTSNPN and CDR2 SVGIG (reference sequence). The germline V and J ends were trimmed by 0 bases and 8 bases, with 4 bases remaining between them. CDR3 nucleotides: TGTGCCTGGAGTGTAAGAGGGGAGCTGTTTTTT. The encoded protein is CAWSVRGELFF.

This clonotype has ten or more counts. The chain recombines TRBV29-1 with TRBJ2-1; no definite D call. V dropped 1 base and J dropped 4 bases, with 2 bases sitting between them. The CDR3 loop spans 11 amino acids. Looked up from germline, CDR1 is SQVTM and CDR2 is ANQGSEA. This CDR3 reads CSVEGYNEQFF. CDR3 coding DNA: TGCAGCGTTGAAGGATACAATGAGCAGTTCTTC.

V is TRBV29-1 and J is TRBJ2-7, with a possible D match to TRBD1 (5 bases). Germline values: CDR1 SQVTM, CDR2 ANQGSEA. Trimming took off 3 bases at V and 4 bases at J, with 10 bases between the two ends. The CDR3 is 12 amino acids. CDR3 in DNA: TGCAGCGTTGAGGGGCGAAGATACGAGCAGTACTTC. It is translated as CSVEGRRYEQYF.

This clonotype came up many times. This chain links TRBV10-3 with TRBJ1-4, with 7 positions matching TRBD1. The germline CDR1 and CDR2 sequences are ENHRY and SYGVKD. V dropped 0 bases and J dropped 3; count of bases not matched to a gene: 1. This CDR3 is built from 15 residues. The CDR3 bases are TGTGCCATCAGTGAGTCGACAGGGTCTAATGAAAAACTGTTTTTT. As protein: CAISESTGSNEKLFF.